The entry below describes one T cell receptor beta chain. No antigen is known for it. Together with a sample-barcoded 5' primer, a J-beta primer mix was included in a second PCR lasting about 6 to 11 cycles. TCRdb used MiXCR to reprocess the 5' RACE reads, holding one entry per CDR3 protein. The sample yields 750,000 to 950,000 distinct CDR3 sequences, about 53% seen once. This sample stems from a study of blood T cells in healthy people across ages. Study observations and caveats: Per million T cells, TCR beta diversity dropped roughly linearly as age increased.

The sequenced sample consisted of blood. The TCR originated in a man aged 80 or over in good health.

CDR3 amino acids: CASSSRTGEHRYAYF. CDR3 coding DNA: TGTGCCAGCAGCTCTAGGACAGGGGAGCACAGATACGCGTATTTT. The chain employs TRBV6-5 and TRBJ2-3; TRBD1 matches at 9 bases. CDR3 length equals 15 residues. In germline, CDR1 is MNHEY, CDR2 SVGAGI. Germline trimming cut 6 bases from V and 14 bases from J; bases unmatched to any gene: 18.